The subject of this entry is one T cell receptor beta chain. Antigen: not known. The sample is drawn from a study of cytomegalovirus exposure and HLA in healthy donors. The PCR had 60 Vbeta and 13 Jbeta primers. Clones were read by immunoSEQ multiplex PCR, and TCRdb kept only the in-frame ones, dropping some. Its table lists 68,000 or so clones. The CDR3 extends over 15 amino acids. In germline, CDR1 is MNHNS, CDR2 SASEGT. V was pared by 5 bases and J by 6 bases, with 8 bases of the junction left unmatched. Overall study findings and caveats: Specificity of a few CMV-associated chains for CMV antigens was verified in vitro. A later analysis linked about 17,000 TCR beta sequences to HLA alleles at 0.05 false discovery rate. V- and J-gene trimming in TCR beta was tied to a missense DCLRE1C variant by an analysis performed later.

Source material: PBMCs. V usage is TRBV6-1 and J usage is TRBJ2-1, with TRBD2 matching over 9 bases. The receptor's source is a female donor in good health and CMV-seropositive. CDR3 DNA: TGTGCCAGCAGTCCACTTAGCGGGAGTCGCAATGAGCAGTTCTTC. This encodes CASSPLSGSRNEQFF.